This T cell receptor (beta chain) was identified during a study of blood T cell repertoires in COVID-19. Study at large: Sample material is recorded as cDNA or gDNA derived from T cells, B-cell-depleted T cells, or PBMCs.

Original methodology: Using reference gene primer amplification, nucleated cell counts were estimated. The assay was immunoSEQ multiplex PCR, and TCRdb's table has in-frame clones only and misses some. The V and J calls and clone size were taken over from that table, and D and trimming were inferred from the DNA. Seen here are about 240,000 clones, about 79% observed once, and the top ten hold roughly a tenth. The CDR3 covers 15 residues. CDR1 is SNHLY and CDR2 is FYNNEI in the germline V gene. With 6 bases removed from V and 1 base from J, the gap between germline ends came to 15 bases. Sequenced: peripheral blood. This chain uses TRBV2 with TRBJ1-1; possible D gene TRBD1, 6 bases. The origin of this receptor is a woman older than 75 with acute or convalescent COVID-19. The CDR3 nucleotides read TGTGCCAGCAGCACGCGACAGGCGTCGAACACTGAAGCTTTCTTT. Translation: CASSTRQASNTEAFF.